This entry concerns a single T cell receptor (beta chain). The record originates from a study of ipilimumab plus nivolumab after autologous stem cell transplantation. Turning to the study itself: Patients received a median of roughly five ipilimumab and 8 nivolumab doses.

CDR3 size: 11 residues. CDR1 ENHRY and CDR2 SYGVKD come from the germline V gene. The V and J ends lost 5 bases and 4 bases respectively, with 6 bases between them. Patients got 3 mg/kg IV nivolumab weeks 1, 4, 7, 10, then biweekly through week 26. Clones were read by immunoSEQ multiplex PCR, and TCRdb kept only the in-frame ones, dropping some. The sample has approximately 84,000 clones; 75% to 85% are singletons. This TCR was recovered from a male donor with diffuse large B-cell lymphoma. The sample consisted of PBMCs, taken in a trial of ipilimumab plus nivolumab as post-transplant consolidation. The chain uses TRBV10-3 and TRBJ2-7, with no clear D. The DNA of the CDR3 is TGTGCCATCAGTATGGGTTACGAGCAGTACTTC. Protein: CAISMGYEQYF.